What follows are 9 T cell receptor beta chains derived from one specimen sequenced in a study of cytomegalovirus exposure and HLA in healthy donors. In the PCR, 60 Vbeta and 13 Jbeta primers were used. Here immunoSEQ multiplex PCR was the method, and the copy in TCRdb shows in-frame clones only, minus some. The sample includes about 140,000 clones, 80% of them seen just once. The material sequenced was PBMCs. These receptors came from a woman younger than 45 in good health and CMV-seronegative.

The V call is TRBV5-6, the J call TRBJ2-7, with D perhaps matching TRBD2 (6 bases). Trimming pared 0 bases from V and 0 bases from J, leaving 10 bases between. Germline CDR1 is SGHDT and CDR2 is YYEEEE. The CDR3 loop spans 15 amino acids. The CDR3 region is CASSLELATSYEQYF. CDR3 bases: TGTGCCAGCAGCTTGGAACTAGCTACCTCCTACGAGCAGTACTTC.

The V call is TRBV11-2, the J call TRBJ2-1, with 9 bases lining up with TRBD2. The CDR3 loop spans 14 amino acids. Germline CDR1 and CDR2: SGHAT and FQNNGV. V dropped 1 base and J dropped 12; count of bases not matched to a gene: 7. The CDR3 sequence: CASSLVTSGHGQFF. DNA of the CDR3: TGTGCCAGCAGCTTAGTGACTAGCGGACACGGGCAGTTCTTC.

The V and J genes are TRBV5-6 and TRBJ2-3; 10 bases map to TRBD2. The CDR3 is 15 residues long. Trimming took 4 bases from V and 5 from J; bases not matched to a gene: 7. Germline assignment: CDR1 SGHDT and CDR2 YYEEEE. CDR3: CASSPSGRRLDTQYF. CDR3 nucleotides: TGTGCCAGCAGCCCTAGCGGGAGAAGGTTAGATACGCAGTATTTT.

This rearrangement joins TRBV2 to TRBJ2-5, with D maybe TRBD1 (6 bases). Germline V gene sequence: CDR1 SNHLY, CDR2 FYNNEI. This CDR3 is built from 13 residues. The V and J ends lost 6 bases and 2 bases respectively, with 10 bases between them. The CDR3 bases are TGTGCCAGCAGGTCTACAGGGCAAGAGACCCAGTACTTC. It codes for CASRSTGQETQYF.

The rearrangement uses TRBV30 and TRBJ2-1; perhaps TRBD1 as D (6 bases). Trimming removed 0 bases from V and 7 bases from J, with 19 bases in between. The CDR3 runs to 16 residues. The germline V gene has CDR1 GTSNPN and CDR2 SVGIG (reference sequence). As DNA, the CDR3 is TGTGCCTGGAGTGTAGACTACAGGGATGTCAGGAATGAGCAGTTCTTC. It codes for CAWSVDYRDVRNEQFF. Drawing the rest from reference TRBV30 and TRBJ2-1, the complete variable domain is SQTIHQWPATLVQPVGSPLSLECTVEGTSNPNLYWYRQAAGRGLQLLFYSVGIGQISSEVPQNLSASRPQDRQFILSSKKLLLSDSGFYLCAWSVDYRDVRNEQFFGPGTRLTVL.

The J gene is TRBJ1-5, the V gene TRBV19; D gene uncertain. V gave up 3 bases and J gave up 6 bases, with 9 bases separating them. CDR3 length: 13 residues. Germline V gene data show CDR1 as LNHDA and CDR2 as SQIVND (reference sequence). The CDR3 spells CASSIASPQPQHF. CDR3 sequence (DNA): TGTGCCAGTAGTATTGCGAGTCCTCAGCCCCAGCATTTT.

Concerning this clone itself: Germline is not matched at one junction end, which may reflect a read error. The rearrangement uses TRBV7-9 and TRBJ1-1, with D maybe TRBD1 (6 bases). This CDR3 has 16 amino acids. CDR1 is SEHNR and CDR2 is FQNEAQ in the germline V gene (reference sequence). The CDR3 is CSSSDLQGGFNTEAFF. The CDR3 DNA reads as TGTTCCAGCAGCGACCTACAGGGAGGGTTCAACACTGAAGCTTTCTTT.

The chain couples TRBV27 to TRBJ2-1, with D hard to call. The CDR3 has 15 amino acids. CDR1 MNHEY and CDR2 SMNVEV come from the germline V gene (reference sequence). Trimming pared 5 bases from V and 2 bases from J, leaving 13 bases between. CDR3 bases: TGTGCCAGCAGTCTAGGCGCACGCCCCTACAATGAGCAGTTCTTC. Translating gives CASSLGARPYNEQFF.

The chain has TRBV5-1 and TRBJ2-7; D is perhaps TRBD1 (6 bases). Looked up from germline, CDR1 is SGHRS and CDR2 is YFSETQ. CDR3 length: 16 amino acids. V was cut by 0 bases and J by 1 base, with 14 bases left in between. Here the CDR3 reads CASSLGGRTLSYEQYF. The CDR3 nucleotides are TGCGCCAGCAGCTTGGGGGGGCGGACGCTTTCCTACGAGCAGTACTTC.